These 9 T cell receptor beta chains originate from one sample sequenced in a study of cytomegalovirus exposure and HLA in healthy donors. The study ran its PCR with 60 Vbeta and 13 Jbeta primers. Sequencing was performed with immunoSEQ multiplex PCR; in TCRdb, only in-frame clones are kept and a portion is missing. The sample carries 130,000 to 150,000 clones, 78% recorded once. The sequenced sample was PBMCs. The origin of the receptors is a man aged 35 to 55 in good health and CMV-seropositive.

The genes are TRBV5-4 and TRBJ2-5; 11 nucleotides line up with TRBD2. Near its end, the DNA agrees better with TRBJ2-7, so the J call may be wrong. CDR3 length equals 15 residues. The germline V gene has CDR1 SGHNT and CDR2 YYREEE (reference sequence). CDR3 region: CASTKGTSGHYEQYF. The CDR3 DNA is TGTGCCAGCACAAAAGGGACTAGCGGACACTACGAGCAGTACTTC.

This chain links TRBV10-3 with TRBJ2-1, with D possibly being TRBD2 (6 bases). This CDR3 comprises 19 residues. Germline-derived CDR1 and CDR2 are ENHRY and SYGVKD. Between the trimmed V and J ends, which lost 2 bases and 1 base, there was a span of 21 bases. This CDR3 reads CAISETARVGGKSYNEQFF. In DNA, the CDR3 is TGTGCCATCAGTGAGACCGCCCGTGTTGGAGGGAAATCCTACAATGAGCAGTTCTTC.

The gene calls are TRBV7-6 and TRBJ1-6; D is possibly TRBD1 (5 bases). The germline gives CDR1 SGHVS, CDR2 FNYEAQ. The CDR3 sequence is 14 residues long. The ends were cut back, 5 bases at V and 6 bases at J, with 11 bases in the middle. The CDR3 reads CASSAQASNSPLHF. The CDR3 DNA is TGTGCCAGCAGCGCACAGGCGAGTAATTCACCCCTCCACTTT.

V and J are TRBV5-4 and TRBJ2-1, with a weak D call TRBD2 (6 bases). Trimming left V 5 bases short and J 7 bases short, with 22 bases between. Per germline, CDR1 SGHNT and CDR2 YYREEE (reference sequence). The CDR3 is made up of 16 amino acids. CDR3 sequence: CASSPPASAPHNEQFF. Written as DNA, the CDR3 is TGTGCCAGCAGTCCACCCGCTAGCGCGCCCCATAATGAGCAGTTCTTC. Full variable domain (rest looked up from reference TRBV5-4 and TRBJ2-1): ETGVTQSPTHLIKTRGQQVTLRCSSQSGHNTVSWYQQALGQGPQFIFQYYREEENGRGNFPPRFSGLQFPNYSSELNVNALELDDSALYLCASSPPASAPHNEQFFGPGTRLTVL.

The genes are TRBV27 and TRBJ2-1; 8 bases are a match to TRBD2. V lost 7 bases, J lost 7 bases, and 15 bases stayed unmatched. Germline V gives CDR1 MNHEY, CDR2 SMNVEV (reference sequence). The CDR3 consists of 16 residues. In DNA, the CDR3 is TGTGCCAGCAAAACGGCCGGGACTAGGGTTGGAAATGAGCAGTTCTTC. Translation: CASKTAGTRVGNEQFF.

This clone was observed a handful of times. The CDR3 reads CASGTDFNQPQHF. The DNA for the CDR3 is TGTGCCAGCGGGACAGACTTCAATCAGCCCCAGCATTTT. This rearrangement joins TRBV2 to TRBJ1-5, with TRBD1 matching over 7 bases. V was clipped by 8 bases and J by 3 bases; unmatched bases: 4. From germline, CDR1 is SNHLY and CDR2 FYNNEI. The CDR3 sequence is 13 residues long.

V and J are TRBV9 and TRBJ2-7; TRBD1 might be the D (5 bases). The CDR3 spans 13 residues. The V end lost 4 bases, the J end lost 4 bases, and 12 bases lay between the germline ends. The germline gives CDR1 SGDLS, CDR2 YYNGEE. This CDR3 reads CASSSTDRYEQYF. The CDR3 DNA follows: TGTGCCAGCAGCTCGACAGACCGGTACGAGCAGTACTTC.

The chain couples TRBV29-1 to TRBJ2-1; tentative D call: TRBD1 (5 bases). The V and J ends lost 7 bases and 6 bases respectively, with 19 bases between them. The CDR3 contains 14 residues. The germline V gene encodes CDR1 SQVTM and CDR2 ANQGSEA. For the CDR3, the DNA is TGCAGCGGACTCGGACACCCCCGAGGCAATGAGCAGTTCTTC. Protein sequence: CSGLGHPRGNEQFF.

The chain links TRBV4-2 to TRBJ2-7; 7 nucleotides align to TRBD1. Germline trimming cut 0 bases from V and 4 bases from J; bases unmatched to any gene: 0. Germline CDR1 is LGHNA and CDR2 is YNFKEQ. CDR3 length: 13 residues. Written as DNA, the CDR3 is TGTGCCAGCAGCCAAGACAGGGGGTACGAGCAGTACTTC. The encoded protein is CASSQDRGYEQYF.